This T cell receptor (beta chain) was captured in a study of T cell responses to AZD1222 COVID-19 vaccine. Findings of the study overall: A reported finding is that nearly half of spike-specific TCRs target unmutated variant regions. Spike-specific TCR depth and breadth grew after two AZD1222 doses.

Per the germline V gene, CDR1 is SEHNR and CDR2 is FQNEAQ (reference sequence). The CDR3 loop spans 17 amino acids. J lost 6 bases, V lost 5 bases, and 14 bases had no gene match. Produced via immunoSEQ multiplex PCR; TCRdb's table is partial and in-frame only. The data show around 120,000 clones, approximately 93% seen once. About this clone itself: Its antigen remains unknown.

V gene TRBV7-9 combines with J gene TRBJ2-2, with 8 bases lining up with TRBD2. The receptor comes from an adult in good health. Here the sequenced sample was peripheral blood, taken on day 0 of AZD1222 vaccination. CDR3 in amino acids: CASSPRDVAGLPGELFF. DNA for the CDR3: TGTGCCAGCAGCCCCCGGGACGTAGCGGGGTTACCCGGGGAGCTGTTTTTT.